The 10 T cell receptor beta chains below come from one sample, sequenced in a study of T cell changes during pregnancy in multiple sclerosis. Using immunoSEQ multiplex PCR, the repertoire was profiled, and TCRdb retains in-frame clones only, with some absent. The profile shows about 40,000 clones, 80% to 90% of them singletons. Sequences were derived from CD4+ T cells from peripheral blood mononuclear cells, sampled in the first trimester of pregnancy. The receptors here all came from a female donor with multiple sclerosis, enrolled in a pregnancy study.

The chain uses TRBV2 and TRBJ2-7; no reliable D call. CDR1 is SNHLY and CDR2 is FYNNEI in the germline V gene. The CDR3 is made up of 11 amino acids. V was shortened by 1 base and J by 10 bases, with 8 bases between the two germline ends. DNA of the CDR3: TGTGCCAGCAGTGAAGAGAGTGTACAGTACTTC. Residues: CASSEESVQYF.

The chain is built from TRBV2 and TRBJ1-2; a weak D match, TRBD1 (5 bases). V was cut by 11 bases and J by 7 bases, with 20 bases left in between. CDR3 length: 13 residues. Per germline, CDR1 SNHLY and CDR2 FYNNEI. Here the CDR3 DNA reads TGTGCCGGACACAGGTTAGAAAAGGGTGGCTACACCTTC. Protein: CAGHRLEKGGYTF.

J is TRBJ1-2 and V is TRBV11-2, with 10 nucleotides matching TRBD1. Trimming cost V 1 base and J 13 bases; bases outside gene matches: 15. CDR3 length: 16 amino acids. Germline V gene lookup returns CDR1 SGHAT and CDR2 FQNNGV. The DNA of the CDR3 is TGTGCCAGCAGCTTAGTTACCTTCCGGGACAGGGGTCTTGTCACCTTC. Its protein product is CASSLVTFRDRGLVTF.

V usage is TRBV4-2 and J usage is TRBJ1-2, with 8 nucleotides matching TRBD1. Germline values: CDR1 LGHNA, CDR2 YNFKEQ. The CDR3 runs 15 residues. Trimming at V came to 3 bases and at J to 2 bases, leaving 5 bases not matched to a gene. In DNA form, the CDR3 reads TGTGCCAGCAGCCAGGGACAGGAAATGAACTATGGCTACACCTTC. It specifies CASSQGQEMNYGYTF.

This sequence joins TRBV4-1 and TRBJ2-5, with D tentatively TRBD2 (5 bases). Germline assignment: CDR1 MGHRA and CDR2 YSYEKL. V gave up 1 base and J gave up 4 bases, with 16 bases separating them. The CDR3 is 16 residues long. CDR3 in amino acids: CASSQGTPAGRETQYF. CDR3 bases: TGCGCCAGCAGCCAAGGGACGCCAGCTGGGAGAGAGACCCAGTACTTC.

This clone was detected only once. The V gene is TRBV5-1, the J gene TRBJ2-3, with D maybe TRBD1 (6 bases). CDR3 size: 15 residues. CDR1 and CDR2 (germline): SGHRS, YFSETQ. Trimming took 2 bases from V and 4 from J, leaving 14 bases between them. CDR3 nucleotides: TGCGCCAGCAGCTTAACAGGGCTTGAAGCAGATACGCAGTATTTT. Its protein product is CASSLTGLEADTQYF. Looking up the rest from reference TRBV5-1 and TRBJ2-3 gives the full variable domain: KAGVTQTPRYLIKTRGQQVTLSCSPISGHRSVSWYQQTPGQGLQFLFEYFSETQRNKGNFPGRFSGRQFSNSRSEMNVSTLELGDSALYLCASSLTGLEADTQYFGPGTRLTVL.

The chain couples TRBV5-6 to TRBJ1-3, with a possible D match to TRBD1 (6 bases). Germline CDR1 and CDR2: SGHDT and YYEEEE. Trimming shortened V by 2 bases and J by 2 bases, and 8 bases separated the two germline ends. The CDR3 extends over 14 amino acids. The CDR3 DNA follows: TGTGCCAGCAGCTTAGGGGGGGCTGGAAACACCATATATTTT. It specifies CASSLGGAGNTIYF.

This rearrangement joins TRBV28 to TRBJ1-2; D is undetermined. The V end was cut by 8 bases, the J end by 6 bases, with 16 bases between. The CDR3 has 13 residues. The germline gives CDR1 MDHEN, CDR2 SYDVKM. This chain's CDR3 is CASLNRKRDGYTF. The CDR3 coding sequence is TGTGCCAGCTTGAACCGAAAAAGAGATGGCTACACCTTC.

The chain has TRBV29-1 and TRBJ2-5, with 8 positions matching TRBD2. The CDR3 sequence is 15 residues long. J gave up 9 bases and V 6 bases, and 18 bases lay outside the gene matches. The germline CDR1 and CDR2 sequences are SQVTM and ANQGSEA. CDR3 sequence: CSVGGTRSGQGAQYF. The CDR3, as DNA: TGCAGCGTAGGGGGGACTAGGTCGGGTCAGGGCGCCCAGTACTTC.

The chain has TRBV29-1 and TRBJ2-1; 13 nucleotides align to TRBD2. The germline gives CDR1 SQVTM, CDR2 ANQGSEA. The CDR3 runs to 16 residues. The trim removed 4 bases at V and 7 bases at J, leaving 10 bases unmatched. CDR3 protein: CSVVAPLAGGRNEQFF. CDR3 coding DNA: TGCAGCGTTGTAGCCCCACTAGCGGGGGGGCGTAATGAGCAGTTCTTC.